This TCR beta chain was documented in a study of T-cell reconstitution after alpha-beta-depleted transplantation in children. Library preparation (for TCRbeta) was performed with unique molecular identifiers. TCRdb recomputed calls from the PCR reads with MiXCR, one row per CDR3 protein. The sample gives some 590,000 distinct CDR3 sequences, more than 9% of which show up once; 4% to 5% is in the top ten. This clonotype was counted a few times. V was trimmed by 1 base and J by 5 bases, leaving 11 bases between them. The V gene's germline CDR1 is MNHEY and CDR2 SVGAGI. The CDR3 extends over 14 amino acids.

The receptor's source is a human donor who donated a stem cell graft to a child with acute myeloid leukemia. The sequenced sample was PBMCs from the stem cell graft donor, obtained from the stem cell graft. This chain links TRBV6-5 with TRBJ2-5; D might be TRBD2 (5 bases). CDR3 sequence: CASSYFGGEETQYF. In nucleotides, the CDR3 is TGTGCCAGCAGTTACTTCGGAGGAGAGGAGACCCAGTACTTC.